This T cell receptor beta chain comes out of a study of OX40 agonist ivuxolimab in advanced cancers. From germline, CDR1 is MGHDK and CDR2 SYGVNS. After removal of 6 bases from V and 2 bases from J, the junction contained 3 bases not matched to a gene. CDR3 length equals 13 residues. The assay was immunoSEQ multiplex PCR, and TCRdb's table has in-frame clones only and misses some. In the table there are about 34,000 clones, about four fifths of which are singletons. Autoimmune disease history or systemic immunosuppression meant exclusion. The source was CD4+ or CD8+ T cells sorted from blood, collected in a trial of the OX40 agonist ivuxolimab. The TCR sequence derives from an adult with an advanced solid tumor such as melanoma, head and neck, liver or kidney cancer. The chain links TRBV25-1 to TRBJ1-1; 7 positions match TRBD1. The CDR3 region is CASRQGSNTEAFF. CDR3 bases: TGTGCCAGCAGACAGGGGAGCAACACTGAAGCTTTCTTT.